This T cell receptor (beta chain) is from a study of neurological immune-mediated disorders. Whole-study context: The study included about 35 multiple sclerosis patients, roughly 30 relapsing-remitting and 3 secondary progressive.

In germline, CDR1 is SGHTA, CDR2 FQGNSA. This CDR3 comprises 12 residues. V lost 0 bases and J lost 6, with 5 bases in between. This clonotype has a count of ten or more. Synthesis of cDNA was carried out by template-switch 5'RACE. The reaction used 10-nucleotide random UMIs. Each CDR3 protein is one row after TCRdb ran MiXCR on the 5' RACE reads. The data hold 50,000 to 65,000 distinct CDR3 sequences, with more than 4% observed a single time. Sequencing was performed on PBMCs. The V gene is TRBV7-2, the J gene TRBJ1-2; D call uncertain. This TCR came from a woman aged 45-65 years with multiple sclerosis. CDR3 bases: TGTGCCAGCAGCTTAGCGAGAGATGGCTACACCTTC. Protein product: CASSLARDGYTF.